Below are 32 T cell receptor beta chains sequenced from a single sample in a study of blood T cells in healthy people across ages. With a J-beta primer mix and a sample-barcoded 5' primer, a second PCR ran about 6 to 11 cycles. Each CDR3 protein gets one entry after TCRdb re-called the 5' RACE reads with MiXCR. The data show 850,000 to 1,300,000 distinct CDR3 sequences, 45% seen once. The specimen was blood. The receptors derive from a woman aged 55-75 years in good health.

The sample holds a few counts of this clonotype. The rearrangement joins TRBV20-1 to TRBJ2-3; TRBD2 matches at 8 bases. The CDR3 sequence is 15 residues long. Germline values: CDR1 DFQATT, CDR2 SNEGSKA (reference sequence). With 6 bases clipped from V and 0 bases from J, the junction kept 8 bases outside the gene matches. DNA for the CDR3: TGCAGTGCCCCCCCGGGGGGGCGCAGCACAGATACGCAGTATTTT. Translation gives CSAPPGGRSTDTQYF.

This clonotype was seen a handful of times. The rearrangement links TRBV3-1 to TRBJ2-3; a weak D match, TRBD2 (5 bases). The CDR3 has 16 amino acids. Germline assignment: CDR1 LGHDT and CDR2 YNNKEL (reference sequence). The V gene lost 3 bases and the J gene lost 4 bases, with 17 bases spanning the gap. CDR3 coding DNA: TGTGCCAGCAGCCAGACGAGGGCTCCGGTGTCAGATACGCAGTATTTT. Its protein product is CASSQTRAPVSDTQYF.

The chain combines TRBV10-3 with TRBJ2-1; 11 bases agree with TRBD2. The germline CDR1 and CDR2 sequences are ENHRY and SYGVKD. CDR3 size: 15 residues. Germline trimming cut 4 bases from V and 7 bases from J; bases unmatched to any gene: 6. The chain's CDR3 is CAISGSSGRWNEQFF. Here the CDR3 DNA reads TGTGCCATCAGTGGGTCTAGCGGGAGGTGGAATGAGCAGTTCTTC.

The chain carries TRBV11-2 and TRBJ2-3; D might be TRBD2 (5 bases). From germline, CDR1 is SGHAT and CDR2 FQNNGV. V lost 6 bases and J lost 3, with 16 bases in between. CDR3 length equals 15 residues. The CDR3 reads CASSPARDTTDTQYF. For the CDR3, the DNA is TGTGCCAGCAGTCCTGCCCGGGATACAACAGATACGCAGTATTTT.

The chain carries TRBV5-5 and TRBJ1-6; D not resolved. The V and J ends lost 7 bases and 11 bases respectively, with 19 bases between them. The CDR3 length is 14 residues. Germline CDR1 reads SGHKS; CDR2 reads YYEKEE (reference sequence). CDR3 in amino acids: CASFEEGVQAPLHF. For the CDR3, the DNA is TGTGCCAGCTTTGAGGAGGGCGTTCAGGCACCCCTCCACTTT.

This clonotype occurred a few times. In nucleotides, the CDR3 is TGTGCCAGCAGCGTAGGGTTCAATGAGCAGTTCTTC. Translating gives CASSVGFNEQFF. V is TRBV9 and J is TRBJ2-1; D unclear. Trimming stripped 0 bases from V and 6 bases from J, with 4 bases between. The CDR3 totals 12 residues. Looked up from germline, CDR1 is SGDLS and CDR2 is YYNGEE.

The genes are TRBV12-3 or TRBV12-4 and TRBJ2-5; 8 bases map to TRBD2. This CDR3 is 15 amino acids long. Unmatched junction bases numbered 16, after V lost 5 bases and J lost 11 bases. This CDR3 reads CASSGEAGVGNEQYF. The CDR3, as DNA: TGTGCCAGCAGTGGTGAAGCGGGAGTCGGAAATGAGCAGTACTTC.

This chain joins TRBV5-1 and TRBJ2-2; unclear D gene. This CDR3 is 14 amino acids long. In germline, CDR1 is SGHRS, CDR2 YFSETQ. Trimming pared 4 bases from V and 3 bases from J, leaving 10 bases between. DNA for the CDR3: TGCGCCAGCAGCCAGTCCTTGGACACCGGGGAGCTGTTTTTT. Protein sequence: CASSQSLDTGELFF. Drawing the rest from reference TRBV5-1 and TRBJ2-2, the complete variable domain is KAGVTQTPRYLIKTRGQQVTLSCSPISGHRSVSWYQQTPGQGLQFLFEYFSETQRNKGNFPGRFSGRQFSNSRSEMNVSTLELGDSALYLCASSQSLDTGELFFGEGSRLTVL.

A note on this clonotype: The junction and the germline gene differ at one end; a read error may be behind it. V usage is TRBV6-5 and J usage is TRBJ2-1; perhaps D is TRBD1 or TRBD2 (5 bases each). The length of the CDR3 is 13 residues. Per the germline V gene, CDR1 is MNHEY and CDR2 is SVGAGI. The CDR3 spells CASSDSRGIEQFF. The CDR3, as DNA: TGTGCCAGCAGTGACTCGAGGGGTATTGAGCAGTTCTTC.

Only a few counts were recorded for this clonotype. This rearrangement joins TRBV12-3 or TRBV12-4 to TRBJ2-3; the match to TRBD2 covers 9 bases. The CDR3 covers 17 residues. V lost 3 bases, J lost 5 bases, and 12 bases stayed unmatched. The DNA for the CDR3 is TGTGCCAGCAGTTTCCCCACTAGCGGGCTGTCAGGAGATACGCAGTATTTT. This gives the protein CASSFPTSGLSGDTQYF.

The V call is TRBV13, the J call TRBJ1-2, with TRBD1 as a possible D gene (6 bases). CDR3 length: 15 amino acids. Deletions cut 3 bases from V and 6 bases from J, with 17 bases between. CDR1 and CDR2 from the germline V gene are PRHDT and FYEKMQ (reference sequence). CDR3 nucleotide sequence: TGTGCCAGCAGCTTCCCTTCGGGCAGGGGTGATGGCTACACCTTC. Translation: CASSFPSGRGDGYTF.

This clonotype was seen a few times. The chain joins TRBV2 to TRBJ2-5; 12 bases line up with TRBD2. Germline lookup yields CDR1 SNHLY and CDR2 FYNNEI. V lost 7 bases, J lost 4 bases, and 4 bases stayed unmatched. The CDR3 is made up of 14 amino acids. CDR3 sequence reads: CASIGTSGLETQYF. CDR3 in DNA: TGTGCCAGCATCGGGACTAGCGGGTTAGAGACCCAGTACTTC.

V is TRBV24-1 and J is TRBJ2-7, with 9 bases matching TRBD1. CDR1 KGHDR and CDR2 SFDVKD come from the germline V gene. V was pared by 10 bases and J by 1 base, with 10 bases of the junction left unmatched. This CDR3 is 15 amino acids long. CDR3 in amino acids: CATLRPGQGSYEQYF. The CDR3 DNA is TGTGCCACTTTAAGACCGGGACAGGGTTCCTACGAGCAGTACTTC.

The chain joins TRBV29-1 to TRBJ2-7; 8 bases fit TRBD2. Germline CDR1 reads SQVTM; CDR2 reads ANQGSEA. V was clipped by 6 bases and J by 7 bases; unmatched bases: 8. The CDR3 length is 12 residues. CDR3 coding DNA: TGCAGCGTATATCGGGGGGGTTCGGAGCAGTACTTC. Translation: CSVYRGGSEQYF.

This clonotype was detected once. This chain links TRBV5-1 with TRBJ2-6; 7 bases line up with TRBD1. V trimming: 0 bases; J trimming: 0 bases; junction bases outside the gene matches: 9. Germline V gives CDR1 SGHRS, CDR2 YFSETQ. The CDR3 sequence is 19 residues long. The CDR3 coding sequence is TGCGCCAGCAGCTTGGGGTACAGGGGAACCAACTCTGGGGCCAACGTCCTGACTTTC. Protein: CASSLGYRGTNSGANVLTF.

There are a few counts of this clonotype. The chain combines TRBV6-2 or TRBV6-3 with TRBJ2-5, with D perhaps matching TRBD1 (8 bases). The CDR3 consists of 15 residues. Germline CDR1 MNHEY, CDR2 SVGEGT. Trimming pared 6 bases from V and 5 bases from J, leaving 19 bases between. The CDR3 region is CASSRRTGRVETQYF. CDR3 bases: TGTGCCAGCAGCCGACGGACAGGGAGGGTCGAGACCCAGTACTTC.

The chain combines TRBV6-5 with TRBJ2-3; TRBD1 aligns across 7 bases. Germline-derived CDR1 and CDR2 are MNHEY and SVGAGI. The J segment lost 8 bases and the V segment lost 6 bases, leaving 14 bases of the junction unmatched. The CDR3 extends over 15 amino acids. Written as DNA, the CDR3 is TGTGCCAGCAGGACAGGGTCCCCCTCCACCGGTACGCAGTATTTT. Amino acids: CASRTGSPSTGTQYF.

The V gene is TRBV18, the J gene TRBJ2-3; tentatively, D is TRBD2 (5 bases). The CDR3 totals 16 residues. V was clipped by 2 bases and J by 0 bases, with 12 bases between them. Germline CDR1 KGHSH, CDR2 LQKENI. The CDR3 sequence is CASSPTRTGSTDTQYF. The CDR3 coding sequence is TGTGCCAGCTCACCAACTAGGACGGGAAGCACAGATACGCAGTATTTT.

This chain joins TRBV10-3 and TRBJ1-2; 7 bases are shared with TRBD1. With 5 bases clipped from V and 3 bases from J, the junction kept 3 bases outside the gene matches. The CDR3 has 13 residues. The germline V gene has CDR1 ENHRY and CDR2 SYGVKD. The CDR3 protein is CAISWGTDYGYTF. The CDR3, as DNA: TGTGCCATCAGTTGGGGGACAGACTATGGCTACACCTTC.

The rearrangement links TRBV27 to TRBJ1-5; tentative D call: TRBD1 (6 bases). CDR3 size: 14 residues. V gave up 5 bases and J gave up 5 bases, with 13 bases separating them. Germline values: CDR1 MNHEY, CDR2 SMNVEV (reference sequence). CDR3 sequence reads: CASSHRDTYQPQHF. The CDR3 region has the DNA TGTGCCAGCAGTCACCGGGACACATATCAGCCCCAGCATTTT.

V and J are TRBV2 and TRBJ2-7; D uncertain. The CDR3 sequence is 13 residues long. Germline values: CDR1 SNHLY, CDR2 FYNNEI. V was cut by 4 bases and J by 2 bases, with 9 bases left in between. As DNA, the CDR3 is TGTGCCAGCAGTGGTCCCAGGACCTACGAGCAGTACTTC. Protein product: CASSGPRTYEQYF.

V is TRBV27 and J is TRBJ2-7, with a possible D match to TRBD2 (6 bases). Near its end, the DNA agrees better with TRBJ2-1, so the J call may be wrong. CDR1 and CDR2 (germline): MNHEY, SMNVEV (reference sequence). CDR3 length equals 14 residues. The DNA of the CDR3 is TGTGCCAGCAGGAGACTAGTGGGAGATTGTGAGCAGTTCTTC. This translates into CASRRLVGDCEQFF.

The J gene is TRBJ1-1, the V gene TRBV12-3 or TRBV12-4; D is possibly TRBD1 (5 bases). The CDR3 is 14 residues long. The V and J ends lost 7 bases and 0 bases respectively, with 12 bases between them. The CDR3 nucleotides are TGTGCCAGCACCAAAGGGGTCATGAACACTGAAGCTTTCTTT. Translating gives CASTKGVMNTEAFF.

This clonotype was counted a few times. The V and J genes are TRBV5-8 and TRBJ1-2, with D uncertain. CDR3 size: 13 residues. V lost 5 bases to trimming and J lost 0 bases, with 8 bases between them. The germline V gene has CDR1 SGHTS and CDR2 YDEGEE. The CDR3 protein is CASRAPSNYGYTF. The CDR3 DNA reads as TGTGCCAGCAGGGCACCCTCTAACTATGGCTACACCTTC.

The chain employs TRBV29-1 and TRBJ1-2, with a weak D call TRBD1 (6 bases). The CDR3 spans 13 residues. V lost 6 bases, J lost 3 bases, and 14 bases lay in between. The germline gives CDR1 SQVTM, CDR2 ANQGSEA. CDR3 loop: CSVTKGGHYGYTF. The CDR3, as DNA: TGCAGCGTAACAAAGGGGGGTCACTATGGCTACACCTTC.

The chain joins TRBV9 to TRBJ2-5; D not certain. The J call is doubtful: the DNA matches TRBJ2-7 better. The CDR3 extends over 14 amino acids. Germline values: CDR1 SGDLS, CDR2 YYNGEE. Here the CDR3 DNA reads TGTGCCAGCAGCGTAGGAGTACAGTCCCACGAGCAGTACTTC. Translation: CASSVGVQSHEQYF.

The gene calls are TRBV10-3 and TRBJ2-5; 7 bases match TRBD2. This CDR3 has 14 residues. The junction had 2 bases not matched to a gene; V was cut back by 0 bases and J by 4 bases. Germline V gives CDR1 ENHRY, CDR2 SYGVKD. The CDR3: CAISESRLAETQYF. Written as DNA, the CDR3 is TGTGCCATCAGTGAGTCGAGACTAGCAGAGACCCAGTACTTC.

The chain couples TRBV11-2 to TRBJ2-5; 9 bases map to TRBD1. Germline loops: CDR1 SGHAT, CDR2 FQNNGV. The ends lost 6 bases at V and 5 bases at J; junction bases unmatched: 10. CDR3 size: 15 residues. CDR3 residues: CASSSGQGSWETQYF. In nucleotides, the CDR3 is TGTGCCAGCAGTTCCGGACAGGGGAGTTGGGAGACCCAGTACTTC.

In regard to this clonotype: At one end, the junction sequence differs from germline, possibly due to a read error. This chain connects TRBV18 to TRBJ2-7, with 7 bases matching TRBD1. The germline CDR1 and CDR2 sequences are KGHSH and LQKENI. The CDR3 is 15 amino acids. In DNA, the CDR3 is TGTGCCAGCTCATCACCACAGGGGTCTGCCTACGAGCAGTACTTC. Residues: CASSSPQGSAYEQYF.

To note about this clonotype: The junction departs from the called germline gene at one end, perhaps through a read error. This chain connects TRBV6-5 to TRBJ2-3, with no clear D. Germline V lookup: CDR1 MNHEY, CDR2 SVGAGI. The CDR3 loop spans 16 amino acids. DNA of the CDR3: TGCGCCAGCAGTTACTCTGCAGGAAGGAGCACAGATACGCAGTATTTT. Its translation: CASSYSAGRSTDTQYF.

This clonotype was picked up a small number of times. V gene TRBV7-6 combines with J gene TRBJ2-1, with 7 bases lining up with TRBD1. Germline CDR1 SGHVS, CDR2 FNYEAQ. V was pared by 2 bases and J by 10 bases, with 11 bases of the junction left unmatched. The CDR3 covers 15 residues. The CDR3 spells CASSLRSGGETEQFF. The CDR3 DNA reads TGTGCCAGCAGCTTAAGATCAGGGGGTGAAACGGAGCAGTTCTTC.

The table lists this clonotype with a few counts. This chain uses TRBV5-6 with TRBJ2-7, with 7 bases that match TRBD1. The J segment lost 5 bases and the V segment lost 5 bases, leaving 10 bases of the junction unmatched. This CDR3 spans 14 amino acids. Per the germline V gene, CDR1 is SGHDT and CDR2 is YYEEEE. CDR3 loop: CASRSDTGAHEQYF. The CDR3 DNA sequence: TGTGCCAGCAGGTCTGACACAGGGGCCCACGAGCAGTACTTC.